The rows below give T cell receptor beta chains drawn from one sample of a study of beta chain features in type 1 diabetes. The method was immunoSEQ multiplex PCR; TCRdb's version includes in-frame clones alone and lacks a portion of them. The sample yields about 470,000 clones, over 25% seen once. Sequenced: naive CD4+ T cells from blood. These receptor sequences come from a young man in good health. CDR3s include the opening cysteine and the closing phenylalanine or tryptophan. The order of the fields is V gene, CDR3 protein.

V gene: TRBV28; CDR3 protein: CASSLGYSYNEQFF
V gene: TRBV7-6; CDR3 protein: CASSLANEQFF
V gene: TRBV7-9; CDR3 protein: CASSPGLRGNYEQYF
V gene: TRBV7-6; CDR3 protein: CASSLDPGANVLTF
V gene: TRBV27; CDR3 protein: CASSFRHLWNEQFF
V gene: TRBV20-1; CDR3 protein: CSARDLYGYTF
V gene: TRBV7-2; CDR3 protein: CASRPPGRGYEQYF
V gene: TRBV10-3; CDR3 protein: CAVGQREAHNEQFF
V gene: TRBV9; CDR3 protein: CASSVADYNEQFF
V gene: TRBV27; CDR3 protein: CASSLGGSGANVLTF
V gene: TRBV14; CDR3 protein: CASSYRTGWNTEAFF
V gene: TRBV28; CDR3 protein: CASSLGTVNEQFF
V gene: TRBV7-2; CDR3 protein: CASSWTESSYNEQFF
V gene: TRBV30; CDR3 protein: CAWSKTTGTKETQYF
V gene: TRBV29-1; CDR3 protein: CSVEDREGTEAFF
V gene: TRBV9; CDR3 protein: CASSVGGGLNTEAFF
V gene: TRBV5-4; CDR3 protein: CASSWAPGDQETQYF
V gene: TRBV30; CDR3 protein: CAWRWYSGYNEQFF
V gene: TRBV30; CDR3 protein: CAWTDLGNTIYF
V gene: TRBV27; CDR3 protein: CASSLRGTGSLTSSYEQYF
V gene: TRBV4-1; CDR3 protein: CASSQVGEKLFF
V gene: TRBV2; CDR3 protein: CASTFGGILGYEQYF
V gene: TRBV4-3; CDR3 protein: CASSQDMGNTIYF
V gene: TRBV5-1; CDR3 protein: CASSTAGGTLYEQYF
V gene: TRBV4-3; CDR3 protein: CASSPTTGFSGANVLTF
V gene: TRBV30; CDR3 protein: CAWRGDRVVETQYF
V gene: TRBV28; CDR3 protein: CASSLIIANTEAFF
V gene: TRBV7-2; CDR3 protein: CASSPLGSWTEAFF
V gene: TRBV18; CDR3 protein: CATEREKSTDTQYF
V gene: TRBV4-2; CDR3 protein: CASSQAGSRLSGYTF
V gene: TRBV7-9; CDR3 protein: CASSRDSTDTQYF
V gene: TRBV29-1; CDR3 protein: CSVRGHLNTEAFF
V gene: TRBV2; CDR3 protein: CASTRDSSTDTQYF
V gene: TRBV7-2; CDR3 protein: CASSLVLSNTGELFF
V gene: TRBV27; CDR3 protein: CASSQLGADTQYF
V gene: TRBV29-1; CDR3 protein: CSARTGPSYEQYF
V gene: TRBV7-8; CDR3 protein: CASSFPRASPRYNEQFF
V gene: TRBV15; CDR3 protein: CATSYTQGAQNIQYF
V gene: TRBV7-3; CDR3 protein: CASSLTSGRAETQYF
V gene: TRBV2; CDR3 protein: CASGGRGSANEKLFF
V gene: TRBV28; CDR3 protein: CASSSVYEQYF
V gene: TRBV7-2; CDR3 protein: CASSLVEGHYGYTF
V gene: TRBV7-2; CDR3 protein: CASSPRTSREQFF
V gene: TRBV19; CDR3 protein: CASNFQTTNTGELFF
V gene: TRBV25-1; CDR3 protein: CASSPNWVANTDTQYF
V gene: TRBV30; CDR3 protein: CAWSVIGTQHF
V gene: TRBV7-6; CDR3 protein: CASSTRQGITDTQYF
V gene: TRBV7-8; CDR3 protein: CASSPDGRAYEQYF
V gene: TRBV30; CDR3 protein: CAYQSGLVGKTQYF
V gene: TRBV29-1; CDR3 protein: CSARSGTNEKLFF
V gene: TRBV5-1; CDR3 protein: CASSFDVIYEQYF
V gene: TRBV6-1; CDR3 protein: CASSVTREAVNGYTF
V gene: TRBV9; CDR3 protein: CASSVGPTGETEAFF
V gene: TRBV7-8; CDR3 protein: CASSLVSGDPYEQYF
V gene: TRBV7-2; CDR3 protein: CASSLVSGYEQYF
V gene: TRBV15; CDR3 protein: CATSRNPEPPRTAQETQYF
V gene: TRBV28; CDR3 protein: CASSFPDTYEQYF
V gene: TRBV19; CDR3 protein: CASSSGVYNEQFF
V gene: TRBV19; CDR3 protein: CASSPLAGELFF